This TCR beta chain is drawn from a study of tumor-infiltrating lymphocytes in oesophageal squamous cell carcinoma. In this sample, this clonotype turned up a few times. V was shortened by 0 bases and J by 4 bases, with 10 bases between the two germline ends. In germline, CDR1 is MNHEY, CDR2 SVGAGI. This CDR3 comprises 14 residues. TCRdb itself ran the PCR reads through MiXCR, one entry per CDR3 protein. The data show some 15,000 distinct CDR3 sequences, roughly 44% seen once. This receptor was identified in a male donor with esophageal squamous cell carcinoma. The source material was blood. The chain joins TRBV6-5 to TRBJ2-7; maybe TRBD1 (5 bases). CDR3 region: CASSYSGLGYEQYF. In DNA, the CDR3 is TGTGCCAGCAGTTACTCGGGGCTGGGATACGAGCAGTACTTC.